Listed below are T cell receptor beta chains from one sample, sequenced in a study of OX40 agonist ivuxolimab in advanced cancers. The protocol was immunoSEQ multiplex PCR, while the TCRdb copy is restricted to in-frame clones and leaves out a portion. The table has some 20,000 clones, roughly 84% seen once. Sequencing used CD4+ or CD8+ T cells sorted from blood, obtained in a trial of the OX40 agonist ivuxolimab. These receptor sequences come from an adult with an advanced solid tumor such as melanoma, head and neck, liver or kidney cancer. Both conserved end residues are part of each CDR3. The order of the fields is V gene, clone size, D gene, CDR3 length, J gene, CDR3 protein, CDR3 DNA. D genes are given only for firm matches. Some rows have no size entry. The others give once, few or many, or a class for an expanded clone.

TRBV4-1	once	TRBD2	16	TRBJ2-5	CASSQDEAGDGETQYF	TGCGCCAGCAGCCAAGACGAGGCGGGGGATGGAGAGACCCAGTACTTC
TRBV6-5	once	TRBD1	15	TRBJ1-4	CASSFTTGVPEKLFF	TGTGCCAGCAGTTTCACGACAGGGGTTCCTGAAAAACTGTTTTTT
TRBV29-1	.	TRBD1	14	TRBJ1-2	CSVRTGVLNYGYTF	TGCAGCGTTCGAACAGGGGTACTTAACTATGGCTACACCTTC
TRBV7-6	.	TRBD2	15	TRBJ2-3	CASSLTGGPTDTQYF	TGTGCCAGCAGCTTAACGGGGGGGCCGACAGATACGCAGTATTTT
TRBV6-5	.	.	16	TRBJ2-7	CASSYSPLTVNYEQYF	TGTGCCAGCAGTTACTCCCCCCTGACGGTGAACTACGAGCAGTACTTC
TRBV4-1	.	TRBD1	16	TRBJ1-3	CASSQPTGTDGNTIYF	TGCGCCAGCAGCCAACCGACCGGGACAGACGGAAACACCATATATTTT
TRBV27	once	TRBD1	19	TRBJ1-6	CASSFLGQGGGSYNSPLHF	TGTGCCAGCAGTTTCCTGGGACAGGGGGGAGGGTCCTATAATTCACCCCTCCACTTT
TRBV6-5	.	.	15	TRBJ2-6	CASSFDSSGANVLTF	TGTGCCAGCAGTTTTGACAGCTCTGGGGCCAACGTCCTGACTTTC
TRBV4-1	.	.	15	TRBJ2-5	CASSQERGRSETQYF	TGCGCCAGCAGCCAAGAGCGGGGGCGTAGTGAGACCCAGTACTTC
TRBV6-1	.	.	15	TRBJ2-3	CASSEGGVSTDTQYF	TGTGCCAGCAGTGAAGGAGGGGTAAGCACAGATACGCAGTATTTT
TRBV5-5	.	TRBD2	13	TRBJ2-1	CASSWTSGNEQFF	TGTGCCAGCAGCTGGACTAGCGGGAATGAGCAGTTCTTC
TRBV27	medium-sized	TRBD1	19	TRBJ1-6	CASREGTGALSSYNSPLHF	TGTGCCAGCAGGGAGGGGACAGGCGCGCTTAGCTCCTATAATTCACCCCTCCACTTT
TRBV6-5	.	.	12	TRBJ1-2	CASSSTRDGYTF	TGTGCCAGCAGTAGCACCAGGGATGGCTACACCTTC
TRBV27	.	.	15	TRBJ2-7	CASSFAGPFFGEQYF	TGTGCCAGCAGTTTTGCGGGACCGTTTTTTGGGGAGCAGTACTTC
TRBV7-3	once	TRBD1	15	TRBJ2-2	CASSWTGLNTGELFF	TGTGCCAGCAGCTGGACAGGGCTCAACACCGGGGAGCTGTTTTTT
TRBV10-3	.	.	15	TRBJ1-3	CAISPETSPGNTIYF	TGTGCCATCAGCCCCGAAACTTCTCCTGGAAACACCATATATTTT
TRBV9	.	.	16	TRBJ2-1	CASSPAATQGGHEQFF	TGTGCCAGCAGCCCCGCGGCTACCCAGGGTGGCCATGAGCAGTTCTTC
TRBV9	.	TRBD1	15	TRBJ1-4	CASSVWGQSNEKLFF	TGTGCCAGCAGCGTATGGGGACAGTCGAATGAAAAACTGTTTTTT
TRBV2	once	.	13	TRBJ2-1	CASSDRVYNEQFF	TGTGCCAGCAGTGACAGGGTTTACAATGAGCAGTTCTTC
TRBV5-1	.	TRBD2	18	TRBJ2-2	CASSFPIAGATNTGELFF	TGCGCCAGCAGCTTTCCTATAGCGGGGGCTACGAACACCGGGGAGCTGTTTTTT
TRBV28	.	.	16	TRBJ2-2	CASSLRGALGTGELFF	TGTGCCAGCAGTTTACGTGGGGCTTTGGGCACCGGGGAGCTGTTTTTT
TRBV9	.	.	15	TRBJ2-1	CASSPSGYLAQEQFF	TGTGCCAGCAGCCCCAGCGGGTATTTGGCGCAGGAGCAGTTCTTC
TRBV7-2	.	.	15	TRBJ2-3	CASSFWGGRPDTQYF	TGTGCCAGCAGCTTTTGGGGGGGCCGCCCAGATACGCAGTATTTT
TRBV9	.	.	14	TRBJ1-4	CASSEGLMNEKLFF	TGTGCCAGCAGCGAGGGACTTATGAATGAAAAACTGTTTTTT
TRBV7-9	.	.	14	TRBJ1-1	CASSLEGERTEAFF	TGTGCCAGCAGCTTAGAGGGGGAAAGGACTGAAGCTTTCTTT
TRBV4-3	.	.	16	TRBJ2-3	CASSQVTGRVTDTQYF	TGCGCCAGCAGCCAAGTGACAGGGAGGGTCACAGATACGCAGTATTTT
TRBV19	.	.	13	TRBJ1-2	CATTDSLAWGYTF	TGTGCCACCACGGACAGCCTTGCATGGGGCTACACCTTC
TRBV4-3	once	.	16	TRBJ1-2	CASSQEKSILGYGYTF	TGCGCCAGCAGCCAAGAAAAGTCAATCTTAGGCTATGGCTACACCTTC
TRBV4-3	.	TRBD2	15	TRBJ2-1	CASSPSVAGSDEQFF	TGCGCCAGCAGCCCCTCAGTAGCGGGGTCCGATGAGCAGTTCTTC
TRBV27	.	TRBD1	14	TRBJ2-2	CASRTGTGAGELFF	TGTGCCAGCCGGACAGGGACGGGGGCCGGGGAGCTGTTTTTT
TRBV5-6	.	.	15	TRBJ1-5	CASSQGGSRHQPQHF	TGTGCCAGCAGCCAAGGAGGGTCCAGGCACCAGCCCCAGCATTTT
TRBV6-5	once	.	13	TRBJ2-7	CASRGGLSYEQYF	TGTGCCAGCAGGGGGGGGCTTTCCTACGAGCAGTACTTC
TRBV7-6	once	.	17	TRBJ1-4	CASSLASRGPTNEKLFF	TGTGCCAGCAGCTTAGCGTCGAGAGGGCCAACTAATGAAAAACTGTTTTTT
TRBV9	.	TRBD1	15	TRBJ1-2	CASSHARDRDGGYTF	TGTGCCAGCAGCCACGCCCGGGACAGGGACGGTGGCTACACCTTC
TRBV2	.	.	16	TRBJ2-3	CASSESLGQNTDTQYF	TGTGCCAGCAGTGAAAGTCTTGGGCAGAACACAGATACGCAGTATTTT
TRBV7-8	.	TRBD2	15	TRBJ2-3	CASSFLSGGWRGQYF	TGTGCCAGCAGCTTCCTTAGCGGGGGGTGGCGTGGTCAGTATTTT
TRBV7-9	.	.	16	TRBJ1-2	CASSLARGYPNYGYTF	TGTGCCAGCAGCTTAGCTCGGGGTTACCCTAACTATGGCTACACCTTC
TRBV7-8	.	TRBD1	15	TRBJ2-5	CASSFVSGGAETQYF	TGTGCCAGCAGCTTTGTCTCAGGGGGCGCAGAGACCCAGTACTTC
TRBV18	.	.	14	TRBJ2-1	CASSGGAGRNEQFF	TGTGCCAGCTCAGGGGGGGCGGGCCGGAATGAGCAGTTCTTC
TRBV7-6	.	TRBD1	13	TRBJ2-7	CASSSSYRGEQYF	TGTGCCAGCAGCTCAAGTTACAGGGGCGAGCAGTACTTC
TRBV6-1	.	.	15	TRBJ1-2	CASSEWSGGDYGYTF	TGTGCCAGCAGTGAATGGTCTGGCGGAGACTATGGCTACACCTTC
TRBV12-5	.	.	13	TRBJ1-2	CASGLTRLRGYTF	TGTGCTAGTGGTTTGACAAGACTGAGGGGCTACACCTTC
TRBV6-6	.	.	15	TRBJ2-1	CASSYLFRVGNEQFF	TGTGCCAGCAGTTACTTGTTCAGGGTTGGTAATGAGCAGTTCTTC
TRBV6-6	.	.	14	TRBJ2-7	CASSYTDGMHEQYF	TGTGCCAGCAGTTATACCGACGGTATGCACGAGCAGTACTTC
TRBV27	.	.	15	TRBJ1-6	CASSLGAPYNSPLHF	TGTGCCAGCAGTTTAGGGGCCCCTTATAATTCACCCCTCCACTTT
TRBV10-2	.	.	11	TRBJ2-7	CASSVRNEQYF	TGCGCCAGCAGTGTTAGGAACGAGCAGTACTTC
TRBV7-9	.	.	15	TRBJ2-5	CASSLGEGAQETQYF	TGTGCCAGCAGCTTGGGGGAGGGGGCCCAAGAGACCCAGTACTTC
TRBV4-3	.	.	16	TRBJ2-7	CASSQDIGQSTYEQYF	TGCGCCAGCAGCCAAGATATAGGACAGAGCACCTACGAGCAGTACTTC
TRBV14	.	.	16	TRBJ2-7	CASSPGFGISDYEQYF	TGTGCCAGCAGCCCCGGGTTTGGGATTTCGGACTACGAGCAGTACTTC
TRBV25-1	.	TRBD1	13	TRBJ2-1	CASGEQGWNEQFF	TGTGCCAGCGGGGAACAGGGGTGGAATGAGCAGTTCTTC
TRBV9	.	.	12	TRBJ2-2	CASSDLSRELFF	TGTGCCAGCAGCGACTTATCCAGGGAGCTGTTTTTT
TRBV5-5	.	.	14	TRBJ2-7	CASSFGLTSYEQYF	TGTGCCAGCAGCTTCGGCTTAACTAGCTACGAGCAGTACTTC
TRBV5-6	.	TRBD1	15	TRBJ1-2	CASSSTGTGGQGYTF	TGTGCCAGCAGCAGCACCGGGACAGGGGGTCAGGGCTACACCTTC
TRBV7-8	few	.	15	TRBJ1-4	CASSLAGGPGEKLFF	TGTGCCAGCAGCTTAGCGGGGGGGCCAGGAGAAAAACTGTTTTTT
TRBV6-6	.	.	11	TRBJ1-1	CASSPGRGAFF	TGTGCCAGCAGTCCGGGGAGAGGGGCTTTCTTT